This T cell receptor beta chain was obtained from a study of blood T cells in healthy people across ages. This clonotype was counted a few times. The antigen remains undetermined. In germline, CDR1 is SEHNR, CDR2 FQNEAQ (reference sequence). V was pared by 5 bases and J by 8 bases, with 15 bases between. The CDR3 has 13 amino acids. Study-wide results and limits: Versus aged donors, long-lived donors had higher diversity and more naive CD4+ cells.

The total RNA that was extracted per sample amounted to at least 5.5 micrograms. The authors ran a second PCR of about 7 to 12 cycles using a sample-barcoded 5' primer and a J-beta primer mix. Each cDNA molecule received a tag from a template-switch adaptor that had 12 random nucleotides. Every individual sample yielded 2.5 million or more paired-end reads (each containing CDR3). Each CDR3 protein is one row after TCRdb ran MiXCR on the 5' RACE reads. The sample lists 1,500,000 or so distinct CDR3 sequences; less than 45% were seen once. The clonotype comes from a woman aged 18 to 35 in good health. Sequences were obtained from blood. J is TRBJ1-2 and V is TRBV7-9; D is perhaps TRBD1 (6 bases). CDR3 DNA sequence: TGTGCCAGCAGCCCACCTCCAGGGGACGGCTACACCTTC. This translates into CASSPPPGDGYTF.